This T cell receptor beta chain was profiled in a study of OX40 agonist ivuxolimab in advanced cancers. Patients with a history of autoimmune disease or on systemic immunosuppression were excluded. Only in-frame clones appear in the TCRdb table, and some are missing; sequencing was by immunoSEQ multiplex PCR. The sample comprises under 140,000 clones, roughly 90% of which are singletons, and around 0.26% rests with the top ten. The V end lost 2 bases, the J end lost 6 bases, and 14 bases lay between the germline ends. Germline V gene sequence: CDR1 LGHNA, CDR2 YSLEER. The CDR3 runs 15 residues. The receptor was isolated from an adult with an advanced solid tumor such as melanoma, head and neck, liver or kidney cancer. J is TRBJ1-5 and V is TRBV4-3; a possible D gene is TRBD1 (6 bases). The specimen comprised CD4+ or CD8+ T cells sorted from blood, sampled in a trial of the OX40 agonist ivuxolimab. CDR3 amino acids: CASSQNDRRGQPQHF. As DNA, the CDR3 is TGCGCCAGCAGCCAAAACGACAGGAGGGGTCAGCCCCAGCATTTT.